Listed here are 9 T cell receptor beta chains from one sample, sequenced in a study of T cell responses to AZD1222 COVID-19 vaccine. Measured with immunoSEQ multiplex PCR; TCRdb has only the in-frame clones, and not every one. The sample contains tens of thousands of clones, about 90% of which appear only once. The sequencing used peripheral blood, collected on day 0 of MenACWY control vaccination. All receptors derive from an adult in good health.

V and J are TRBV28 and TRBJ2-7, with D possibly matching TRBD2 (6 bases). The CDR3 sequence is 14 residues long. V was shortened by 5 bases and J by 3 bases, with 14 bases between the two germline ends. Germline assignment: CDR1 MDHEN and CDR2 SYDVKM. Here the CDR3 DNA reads TGTGCCAGCAGTCCACCCGGGACTCTCTACGAGCAGTACTTC. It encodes CASSPPGTLYEQYF.

CDR3 protein: CASRVGSGAGYEQYF. CDR3 bases: TGTGCCAGCAGGGTTGGTAGCGGGGCCGGGTACGAGCAGTACTTC. The chain uses TRBV6-5 and TRBJ2-7, with 8 bases matching TRBD2. V was pared by 6 bases and J by 4 bases, with 11 bases of the junction left unmatched. CDR3 length: 15 residues. The germline gives CDR1 MNHEY, CDR2 SVGAGI.

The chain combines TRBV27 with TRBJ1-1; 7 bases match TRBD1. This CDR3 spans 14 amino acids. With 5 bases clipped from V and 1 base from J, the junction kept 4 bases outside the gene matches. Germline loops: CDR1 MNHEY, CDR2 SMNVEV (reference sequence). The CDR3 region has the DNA TGTGCCAGCAGTCCCTGGACAGGGAACACTGAAGCTTTCTTT. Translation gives CASSPWTGNTEAFF.

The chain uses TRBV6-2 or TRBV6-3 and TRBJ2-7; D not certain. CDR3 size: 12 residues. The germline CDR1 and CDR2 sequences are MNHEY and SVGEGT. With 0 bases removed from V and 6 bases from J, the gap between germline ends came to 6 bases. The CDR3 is CASSYSRFEQYF. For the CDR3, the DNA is TGTGCCAGCAGTTACTCCAGGTTCGAGCAGTACTTC.

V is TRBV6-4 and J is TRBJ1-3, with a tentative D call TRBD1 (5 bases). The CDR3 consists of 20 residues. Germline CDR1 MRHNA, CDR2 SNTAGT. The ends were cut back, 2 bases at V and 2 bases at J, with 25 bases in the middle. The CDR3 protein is CASSDPTPANRGGAGNTIYF. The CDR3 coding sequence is TGTGCCAGCAGTGACCCGACACCCGCCAATCGGGGGGGAGCTGGAAACACCATATATTTT.

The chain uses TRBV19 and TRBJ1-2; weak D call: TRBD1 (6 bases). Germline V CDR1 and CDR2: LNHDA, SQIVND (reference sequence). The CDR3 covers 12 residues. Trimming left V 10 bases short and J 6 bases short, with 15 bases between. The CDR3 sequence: CATQDHRDGYTF. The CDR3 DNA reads TGTGCCACCCAAGACCACAGGGATGGCTACACCTTC. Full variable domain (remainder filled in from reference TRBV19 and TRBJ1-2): DGGITQSPKYLFRKEGQNVTLSCEQNLNHDAMYWYRQDPGQGLRLIYYSQIVNDFQKGDIAEGYSVSREKKESFPLTVTSAQKNPTAFYLCATQDHRDGYTFGSGTRLTVV.

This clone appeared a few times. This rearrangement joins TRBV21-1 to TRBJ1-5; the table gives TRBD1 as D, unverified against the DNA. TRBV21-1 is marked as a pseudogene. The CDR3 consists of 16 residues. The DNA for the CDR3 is TGTGCCAGCAGCGCCCCTGACAGGGGGGGCAATCAGCCCCAGCATTTT. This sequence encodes CASSAPDRGGNQPQHF.

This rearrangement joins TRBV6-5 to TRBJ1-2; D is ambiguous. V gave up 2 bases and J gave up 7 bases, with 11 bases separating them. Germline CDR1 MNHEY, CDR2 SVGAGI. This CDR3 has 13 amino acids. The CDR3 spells CASSYTSVAGYTF. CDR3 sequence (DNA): TGTGCCAGCAGTTACACCTCTGTGGCTGGCTACACCTTC.

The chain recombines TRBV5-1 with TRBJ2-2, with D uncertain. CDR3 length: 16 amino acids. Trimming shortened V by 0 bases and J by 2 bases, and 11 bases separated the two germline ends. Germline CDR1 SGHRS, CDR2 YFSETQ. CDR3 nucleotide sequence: TGCGCCAGCAGCTTGGTTGCACTCACAAACACCGGGGAGCTGTTTTTT. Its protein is CASSLVALTNTGELFF.